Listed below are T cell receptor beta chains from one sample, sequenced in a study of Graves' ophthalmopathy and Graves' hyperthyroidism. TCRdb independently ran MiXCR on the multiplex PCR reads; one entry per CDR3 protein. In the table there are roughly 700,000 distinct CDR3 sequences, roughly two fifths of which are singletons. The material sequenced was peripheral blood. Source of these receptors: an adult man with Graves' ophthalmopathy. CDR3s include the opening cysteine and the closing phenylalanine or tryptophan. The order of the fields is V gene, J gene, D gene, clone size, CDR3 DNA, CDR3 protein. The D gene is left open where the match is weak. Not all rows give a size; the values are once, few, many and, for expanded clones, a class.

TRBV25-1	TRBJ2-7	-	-	TGTGCCAGCAGTGAAAATACGGCTGATGAGCAGTACTTC	CASSENTADEQYF
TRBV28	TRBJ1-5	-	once	TGTGCCAGCAGTTTATGGTCCAGGCCTAATCAGCCCCAGCATTTT	CASSLWSRPNQPQHF
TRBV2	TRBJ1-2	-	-	TGTGCCAGCAGCCCGGGGGACATCCTGTTTCGGGATGGCTACACCTTC	CASSPGDILFRDGYTF
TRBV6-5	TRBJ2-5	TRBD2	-	TGTGCCAGCAGGGCGGGAGGGGGAGGAGAGACCCAGTACTTC	CASRAGGGGETQYF
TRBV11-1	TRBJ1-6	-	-	TGTGCCAGCAGACAGGGATCGGTCAATTCACCCCTCCACTTT	CASRQGSVNSPLHF
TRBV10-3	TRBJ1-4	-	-	TGTGCTACCAGCAAGGAGGGTGAAAAACTGTTTTTT	CATSKEGEKLFF
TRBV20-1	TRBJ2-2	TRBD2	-	TGCAGTGCTAGCCCAGGGACTAGCCAGGACGGGGAGCTGTTTTTT	CSASPGTSQDGELFF
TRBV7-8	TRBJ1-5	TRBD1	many	TGTGCCAGCAGCTTAAGGGGGGTTGGGACAGGTAGCAATCAGCCCCAGCATTTT	CASSLRGVGTGSNQPQHF
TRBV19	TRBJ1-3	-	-	TGTGCCAGCGCGGGGTTGGCTGGAAACACCATATATTTT	CASAGLAGNTIYF
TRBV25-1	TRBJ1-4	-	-	TGTGCCAGCAGTTTATGGACAGTGGCACGGGAAAAACTGTTTTTT	CASSLWTVAREKLFF
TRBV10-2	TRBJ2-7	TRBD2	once	TGCGCCAGCAGTGATTGGGGGGCTAGCGGGAGTAAATACGAGCAGTACTTC	CASSDWGASGSKYEQYF
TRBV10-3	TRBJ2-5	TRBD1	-	TGTGCCAGCAGTTACACAGGGGGTTTTCAAGAGACCCAGTACTTC	CASSYTGGFQETQYF
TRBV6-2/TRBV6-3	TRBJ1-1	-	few	TGTGCCAGCAGTTACTGGCAGGGGACACAGAACACTGAAGCTTTCTTT	CASSYWQGTQNTEAFF
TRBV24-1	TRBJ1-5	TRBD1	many	TGTGCCACCAGTGACACAGGGGACAATCAGCCCCAGCATTTT	CATSDTGDNQPQHF
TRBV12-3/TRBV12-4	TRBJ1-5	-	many	TGTGCCAGCAGCCGCGACAGCCGGCAGCCCCAGCATTTT	CASSRDSRQPQHF
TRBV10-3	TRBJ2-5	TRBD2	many	TGTGCCACTAGCGGAGAACAAGAGACCCAGTACTTC	CATSGEQETQYF
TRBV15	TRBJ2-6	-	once	TGTGCCACCAGCAGTGAGTGGGGAGCTGGGGCCAACGTCCTGACTTTC	CATSSEWGAGANVLTF
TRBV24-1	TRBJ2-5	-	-	TGTGCCACCAGTGATACGACTGGTCTGGACAATGAGCAGTACTTC	CATSDTTGLDNEQYF
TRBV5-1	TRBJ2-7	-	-	TGCGCCAGCACCGAAATCTCAATAGGCGGCGAGCAGTACTTC	CASTEISIGGEQYF
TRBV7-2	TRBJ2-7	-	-	TGTGCCAGCAGCAAAATCCGGGACTGGGGCTACGAGCAGTACTTC	CASSKIRDWGYEQYF
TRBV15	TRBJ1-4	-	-	TGTGCCACCAGCAGAAATAATGAAAAACTGTTTTTT	CATSRNNEKLFF
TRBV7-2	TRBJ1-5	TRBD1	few	TGTGCCAGCAGCCAAGACAGGGCCCTAGGTCAGCCCCAGCATTTT	CASSQDRALGQPQHF
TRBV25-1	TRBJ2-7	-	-	TGTGCCAGCAAGGGAGTCTACGAGCAGTACTTC	CASKGVYEQYF
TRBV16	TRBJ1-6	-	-	TGTGCCAGCAGCCAATCGGGGGCCTTAAATAATTCACCCCTCCACTTT	CASSQSGALNNSPLHF
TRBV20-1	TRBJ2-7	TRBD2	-	TGCAGTGCTAAATATAGAGACACGACTAGCGGTGCCTACGAGCAGTACTTC	CSAKYRDTTSGAYEQYF
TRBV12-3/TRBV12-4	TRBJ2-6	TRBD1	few	TGTGCCAGCAGCCAAACGACAGGGACGTCTGGGGCCAACGTCCTGACTTTC	CASSQTTGTSGANVLTF
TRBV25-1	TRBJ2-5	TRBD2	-	TGTGCCAGCAGTTTACCACTAGCGGGAGGGGAGACCCAGTACTTC	CASSLPLAGGETQYF
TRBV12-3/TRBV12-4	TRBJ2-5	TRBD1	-	TGTGCCAGCAGAGAAACAGGGGATGGGGAGACCCAGTACTTC	CASRETGDGETQYF
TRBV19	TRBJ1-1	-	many	TGTGCCAGTACGGGGACCTACACTGAAGCTTTCTTT	CASTGTYTEAFF
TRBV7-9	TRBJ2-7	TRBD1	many	TGTGCCAGCAGCTTAGCAGGGACAGGGGGCTACGAGCAGTACTTC	CASSLAGTGGYEQYF
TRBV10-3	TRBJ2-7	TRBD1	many	TGTGCCATCAGTGAGTCGGTTCCCGCGGGGACAGGGGCCTACGAGCAGTACTTC	CAISESVPAGTGAYEQYF